The 21 T cell receptor beta chains below were found in one sample sequenced in a study of blood T cell repertoires in COVID-19. Repertoires were generated with immunoSEQ multiplex PCR, while TCRdb's copy carries only in-frame clones and drops some. The table shows some 250,000 clones, with around three quarters occurring only once. Sequencing was performed on peripheral blood. Source of these receptors: a woman of 80 years or more with acute or convalescent COVID-19.

The V call is TRBV10-2, the J call TRBJ1-6; D perhaps matches TRBD1 (6 bases). Germline V lookup: CDR1 WSHSY, CDR2 SAAADI. Trimming removed 0 bases from V and 5 bases from J, with 11 bases in between. The CDR3 sequence is 16 residues long. The CDR3 bases are TGCGCCAGCAGTGAGTCGTCAGGGGTAGATAATTCACCCCTCCACTTT. Translation gives CASSESSGVDNSPLHF.

The chain has TRBV9 and TRBJ2-7; TRBD2 matches 11 bases. CDR1 SGDLS and CDR2 YYNGEE come from the germline V gene. J gave up 3 bases and V 4 bases, and 6 bases lay outside the gene matches. The CDR3 is 15 amino acids. CDR3 in amino acids: CASSPQLAGVYEQYF. DNA for the CDR3: TGTGCCAGCAGCCCCCAACTAGCGGGGGTCTACGAGCAGTACTTC.

This sequence joins TRBV27 and TRBJ1-1, with 8 bases that match TRBD1. The CDR3 is 16 residues long. V dropped 8 bases and J dropped 3; count of bases not matched to a gene: 14. Germline values: CDR1 MNHEY, CDR2 SMNVEV (reference sequence). The CDR3 protein is CASLSPTRGLYTEAFF. DNA of the CDR3: TGTGCCAGCCTCTCTCCTACCAGGGGGCTATACACTGAAGCTTTCTTT.

This sequence joins TRBV9 and TRBJ2-3; D might be TRBD2 (5 bases). V was trimmed by 0 bases and J by 8 bases, leaving 19 bases between them. The CDR3 length is 16 residues. CDR1 is SGDLS and CDR2 is YYNGEE in the germline V gene. In nucleotides, the CDR3 is TGTGCCAGCAGCGTAGCTGGTAGCGAGACCTCGGGTACGCAGTATTTT. It specifies CASSVAGSETSGTQYF.

V gene TRBV5-8 combines with J gene TRBJ2-2; TRBD2 aligns across 11 bases. Unmatched junction bases numbered 13, after V lost 4 bases and J lost 5 bases. The CDR3 loop spans 18 amino acids. Germline CDR1 is SGHTS and CDR2 is YDEGEE. This chain's CDR3 is CASSPGRSSGGRTGELFF. The CDR3, as DNA: TGTGCCAGCAGCCCCGGGAGGTCTAGCGGGGGGCGAACCGGGGAGCTGTTTTTT.

Comment on this clone: The same CDR3 can be traced to other DNA sequences in this sample. The CDR3 bases are TGTGCCAGCAGTCTCGACAGGGGCCGGGAAAAACTGTTTTTT. It yields the protein CASSLDRGREKLFF. V usage is TRBV28 and J usage is TRBJ1-4; 8 positions match TRBD1. This CDR3 contains 14 residues. CDR1 is MDHEN, CDR2 SYDVKM, per germline. Losses at the gene ends were 5 bases for V and 8 bases for J; bases not matched to a gene: 7.

V is TRBV2 and J is TRBJ2-1; 8 bases are a match to TRBD2. V lost 3 bases, J lost 5 bases, and 15 bases stayed unmatched. CDR1 and CDR2 from the germline V gene are SNHLY and FYNNEI. This CDR3 region has 18 residues. CDR3: CASSDFRGSGKINNEQFF. CDR3 DNA sequence: TGTGCCAGCAGTGATTTTCGTGGTAGCGGGAAAATAAACAATGAGCAGTTCTTC.

CDR3 residues: CASSSSGLAGGEQYF. The DNA of the CDR3 is TGTGCCAGCAGTTCCTCGGGACTAGCGGGAGGCGAGCAGTACTTC. V gene TRBV6-5 combines with J gene TRBJ2-7, with 15 bases lining up with TRBD2. CDR1 MNHEY and CDR2 SVGAGI come from the germline V gene. The CDR3 has 15 amino acids. J lost 6 bases, V lost 4 bases, and 4 bases had no gene match.

The rearrangement joins TRBV27 to TRBJ1-3, with 7 bases that match TRBD1. J gave up 0 bases and V 6 bases, and 5 bases lay outside the gene matches. Germline V gene data show CDR1 as MNHEY and CDR2 as SMNVEV (reference sequence). This CDR3 has 15 amino acids. The CDR3 DNA is TGTGCCAGCAGACCGACAGGGAACTCTGGAAACACCATATATTTT. The encoded protein is CASRPTGNSGNTIYF.

This clone was detected a few times. The chain recombines TRBV2 with TRBJ1-1, with D unclear. The V and J ends lost 4 bases and 6 bases respectively, with 15 bases between them. CDR1 is SNHLY and CDR2 is FYNNEI in the germline V gene. The CDR3 has 14 residues. The CDR3 DNA follows: TGTGCCAGCAGTGGAGACACGGTCACGCCTGAAGCTTTCTTT. Translating gives CASSGDTVTPEAFF.

The CDR3 protein is CASSIEPGKRSMEQFF. CDR3 DNA: TGTGCCAGCAGCATCGAACCAGGGAAAAGGAGTATGGAGCAGTTCTTC. The chain recombines TRBV11-2 with TRBJ2-1; D is possibly TRBD1 (5 bases). The CDR3 spans 16 residues. V lost 5 bases, J lost 10 bases, and 24 bases lay in between. Per germline, CDR1 SGHAT and CDR2 FQNNGV.

About this clone itself: Other DNA sequences from this sample encode an identical CDR3 as well. The chain couples TRBV5-1 to TRBJ2-3, with D possibly being TRBD2 (6 bases). From germline, CDR1 is SGHRS and CDR2 YFSETQ. V was shortened by 0 bases and J by 4 bases, with 9 bases between the two germline ends. This CDR3 contains 14 residues. For the CDR3, the DNA is TGCGCCAGCAGCTTGGCCGGAGGGGCAGATACGCAGTATTTT. Translation gives CASSLAGGADTQYF. Complete variable domain (other parts from reference TRBV5-1 and TRBJ2-3): KAGVTQTPRYLIKTRGQQVTLSCSPISGHRSVSWYQQTPGQGLQFLFEYFSETQRNKGNFPGRFSGRQFSNSRSEMNVSTLELGDSALYLCASSLAGGADTQYFGPGTRLTVL.

The chain combines TRBV3-1 (or the pseudogene TRBV3-2) with TRBJ2-7, with TRBD2 matching 9 bases. The CDR3 is made up of 16 amino acids. The V and J ends lost 4 bases and 1 base, in that order; junction bases with no gene match: 8. The germline CDR1 and CDR2 sequences are LGHDT and YNNKEL (reference sequence). This chain's CDR3 is CASSPMQGLASYEQYF. As DNA, the CDR3 is TGTGCCAGCAGCCCCATGCAGGGACTAGCTTCCTACGAGCAGTACTTC.

A word on this clone: The limits of the CDR3 on the DNA are not certain, so only TCRdb's listed CDR3 is given. CDR3 sequence reads: CASILGQGGTGYTF. The rearrangement uses TRBV28 and TRBJ1-2; TRBD1 was called by the table and not checked on the DNA. Per the germline V gene, CDR1 is MDHEN and CDR2 is SYDVKM. The CDR3 numbers 14 amino acids, ends counted.

The chain links TRBV10-3 to TRBJ1-1; 7 bases align to TRBD1. Germline V gene data show CDR1 as ENHRY and CDR2 as SYGVKD. Trimming took 8 bases from V and 4 from J; bases not matched to a gene: 7. The CDR3 covers 13 residues. CDR3 in DNA: TGTGCCATCGGGCGACAGGGCGGCACTGAAGCTTTCTTT. Translating it yields CAIGRQGGTEAFF.

This clone was found once. The V and J genes are TRBV6-5 and TRBJ1-6; the D gene is possibly TRBD1 (5 bases). Trimming shortened V by 8 bases and J by 6 bases, and 14 bases separated the two germline ends. This CDR3 has 14 residues. Germline V gene lookup returns CDR1 MNHEY and CDR2 SVGAGI. The DNA of the CDR3 is TGTGCCAGCGGACCGACAGCAACTAATTCACCCCTCCACTTT. Amino acid sequence: CASGPTATNSPLHF.

With respect to this clone: The identical CDR3 is also encoded by other nucleotide sequences in the sample. This chain joins TRBV29-1 and TRBJ2-7; TRBD2 matches at 11 bases. This CDR3 comprises 12 residues. With 6 bases clipped from V and 3 bases from J, the junction kept 1 base outside the gene matches. Germline assignment: CDR1 SQVTM and CDR2 ANQGSEA. The CDR3 nucleotides are TGCAGCGTAGGGACTAGCGGCTACGAGCAGTACTTC. It is translated as CSVGTSGYEQYF.

This sequence joins TRBV30 and TRBJ2-2, with D hard to call. CDR1 and CDR2 (germline): GTSNPN, SVGIG (reference sequence). Trimming pared 0 bases from V and 4 bases from J, leaving 18 bases between. The CDR3 has 17 residues. CDR3 in amino acids: CAWSVRLAGIITGELFF. For the CDR3, the DNA is TGTGCCTGGAGTGTAAGATTGGCAGGTATCATCACCGGGGAGCTGTTTTTT.

J is TRBJ1-1 and V is TRBV7-2, with D possibly TRBD1 on 6 matching bases. V lost 5 bases and J 4 bases, leaving 17 bases between the germline ends. Germline CDR1 is SGHTA and CDR2 is FQGNSA. The CDR3 length is 15 residues. CDR3: CASSPYSTGPTEAFF. For the CDR3, the DNA is TGTGCCAGCAGCCCCTACAGCACAGGGCCCACTGAAGCTTTCTTT.

V and J are TRBV19 and TRBJ2-5, with D maybe TRBD1 (6 bases). The CDR3 runs 14 residues. The germline V gene encodes CDR1 LNHDA and CDR2 SQIVND (reference sequence). Between the trimmed V and J ends, which lost 4 bases and 2 bases, there was a span of 11 bases. In nucleotides, the CDR3 is TGTGCCAGTAGTAGCGGACAGTTACAAGAGACCCAGTACTTC. It yields the protein CASSSGQLQETQYF.

This clone was seen more than once but under ten times. The chain couples TRBV19 to TRBJ2-7, with D perhaps TRBD1 or TRBD2 (9 bases each). The CDR3 has 20 amino acids. Germline CDR1 is LNHDA and CDR2 is SQIVND (reference sequence). Trimming pared 4 bases from V and 3 bases from J, leaving 31 bases between. The CDR3: CASSRSGQGRARAGGYEQYF. CDR3 coding DNA: TGTGCCAGTAGTAGATCGGGACAGGGCCGGGCACGAGCGGGGGGCTACGAGCAGTACTTC. The full variable domain, completed using reference TRBV19 and TRBJ2-7, is DGGITQSPKYLFRKEGQNVTLSCEQNLNHDAMYWYRQDPGQGLRLIYYSQIVNDFQKGDIAEGYSVSREKKESFPLTVTSAQKNPTAFYLCASSRSGQGRARAGGYEQYFGPGTRLTVT.